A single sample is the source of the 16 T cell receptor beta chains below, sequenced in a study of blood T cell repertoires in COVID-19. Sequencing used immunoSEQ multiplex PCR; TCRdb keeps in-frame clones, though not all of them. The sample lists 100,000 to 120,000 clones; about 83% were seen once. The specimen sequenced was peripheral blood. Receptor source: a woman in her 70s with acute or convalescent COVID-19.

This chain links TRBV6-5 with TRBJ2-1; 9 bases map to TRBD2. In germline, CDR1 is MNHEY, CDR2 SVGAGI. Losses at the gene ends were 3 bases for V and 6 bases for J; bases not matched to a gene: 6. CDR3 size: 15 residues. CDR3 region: CASSYGAGGSNEQFF. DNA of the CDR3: TGTGCCAGCAGTTATGGGGCGGGGGGGAGCAATGAGCAGTTCTTC.

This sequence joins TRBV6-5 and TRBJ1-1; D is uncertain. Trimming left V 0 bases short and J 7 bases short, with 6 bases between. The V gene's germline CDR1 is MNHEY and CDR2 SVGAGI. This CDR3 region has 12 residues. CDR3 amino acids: CASSYSGREAFF. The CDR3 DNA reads TGTGCCAGCAGTTACTCTGGGCGTGAAGCTTTCTTT.

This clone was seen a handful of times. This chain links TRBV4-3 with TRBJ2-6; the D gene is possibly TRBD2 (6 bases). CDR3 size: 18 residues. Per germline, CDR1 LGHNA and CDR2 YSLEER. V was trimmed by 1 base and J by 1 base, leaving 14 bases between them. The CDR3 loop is CASSQGTSQGSGANVLTF. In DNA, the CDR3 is TGCGCCAGCAGCCAAGGTACTAGCCAGGGTTCTGGGGCCAACGTCCTGACTTTC.

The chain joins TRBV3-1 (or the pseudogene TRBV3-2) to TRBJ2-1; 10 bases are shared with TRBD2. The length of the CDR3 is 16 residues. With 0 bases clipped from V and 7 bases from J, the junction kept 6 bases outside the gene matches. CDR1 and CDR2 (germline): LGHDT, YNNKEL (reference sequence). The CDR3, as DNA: TGTGCCAGCAGCCAAGATCCAGCGGGAGGGGGAAATGAGCAGTTCTTC. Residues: CASSQDPAGGGNEQFF.

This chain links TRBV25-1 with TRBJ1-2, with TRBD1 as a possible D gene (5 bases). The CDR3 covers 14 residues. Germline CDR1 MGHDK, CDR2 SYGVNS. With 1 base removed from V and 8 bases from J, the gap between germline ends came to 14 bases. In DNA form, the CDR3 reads TGTGCCAGCAGTGAATTGGGGCCTATAGAGGGCTACACCTTC. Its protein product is CASSELGPIEGYTF.

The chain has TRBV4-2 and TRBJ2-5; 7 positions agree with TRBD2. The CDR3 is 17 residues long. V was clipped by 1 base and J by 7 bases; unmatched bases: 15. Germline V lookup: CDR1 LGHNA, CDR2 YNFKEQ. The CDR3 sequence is CASSQGKGSGDLGTQYF. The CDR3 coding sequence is TGTGCCAGCAGCCAAGGGAAAGGAAGCGGGGACCTAGGGACCCAGTACTTC.

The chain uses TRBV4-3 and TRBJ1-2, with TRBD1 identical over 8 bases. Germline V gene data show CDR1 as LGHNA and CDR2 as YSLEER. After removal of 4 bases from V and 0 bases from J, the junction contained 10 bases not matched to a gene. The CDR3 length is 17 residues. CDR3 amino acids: CASSRTGTGRSNYGYTF. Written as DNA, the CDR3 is TGCGCCAGCAGCCGAACCGGGACAGGACGATCTAACTATGGCTACACCTTC.

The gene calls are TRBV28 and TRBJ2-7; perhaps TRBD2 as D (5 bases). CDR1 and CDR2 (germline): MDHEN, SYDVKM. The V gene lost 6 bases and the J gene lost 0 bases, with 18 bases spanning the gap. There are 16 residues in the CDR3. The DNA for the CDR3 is TGTGCCAGCAGCCCTAGGTCGCGGAGGAGCTCCTACGAGCAGTACGTC. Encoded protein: CASSPRSRRSSYEQYV.

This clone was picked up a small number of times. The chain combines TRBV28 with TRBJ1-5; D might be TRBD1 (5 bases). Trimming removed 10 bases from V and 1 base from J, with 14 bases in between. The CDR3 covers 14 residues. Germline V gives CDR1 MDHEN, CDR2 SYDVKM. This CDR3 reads CATLWGPSNQPQHF. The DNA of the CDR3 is TGTGCCACCCTGTGGGGCCCCAGCAATCAGCCCCAGCATTTT. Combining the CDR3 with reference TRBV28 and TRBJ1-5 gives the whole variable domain DVKVTQSSRYLVKRTGEKVFLECVQDMDHENMFWYRQDPGLGLRLIYFSYDVKMKEKGDIPEGYSVSREKKERFSLILESASTNQTSMYLCATLWGPSNQPQHFGDGTRLSIL.

The CDR3 loop reads CASSLTTGLDHVLTF. CDR3 DNA: TGTGCCAGCAGCTTAACGACAGGGCTAGACCACGTCCTGACTTTC. V gene TRBV13 combines with J gene TRBJ2-6, with 7 bases fitting TRBD1. The CDR3 totals 15 residues. Germline V gene data show CDR1 as PRHDT and CDR2 as FYEKMQ (reference sequence). After removal of 2 bases from V and 11 bases from J, the junction contained 9 bases not matched to a gene.

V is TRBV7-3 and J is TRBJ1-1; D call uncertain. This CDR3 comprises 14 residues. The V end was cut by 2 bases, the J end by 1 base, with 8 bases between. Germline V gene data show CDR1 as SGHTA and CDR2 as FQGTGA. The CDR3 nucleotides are TGTGCCAGCAGCTTAGGTCCGGGGAACACTGAAGCTTTCTTT. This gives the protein CASSLGPGNTEAFF. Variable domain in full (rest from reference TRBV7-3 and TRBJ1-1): GAGVSQTPSNKVTEKGKYVELRCDPISGHTALYWYRQSLGQGPEFLIYFQGTGAADDSGLPNDRFFAVRPEGSVSTLKIQRTERGDSAVYLCASSLGPGNTEAFFGQGTRLTVV.

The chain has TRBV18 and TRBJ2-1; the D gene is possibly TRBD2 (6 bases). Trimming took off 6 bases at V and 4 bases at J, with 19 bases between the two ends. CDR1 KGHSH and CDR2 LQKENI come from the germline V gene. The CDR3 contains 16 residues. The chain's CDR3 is CASSGVNSGPYNEQFF. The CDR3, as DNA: TGTGCCAGCTCGGGTGTAAATAGCGGCCCTTACAATGAGCAGTTCTTC. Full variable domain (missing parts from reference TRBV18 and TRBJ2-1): NAGVMQNPRHLVRRRGQEARLRCSPMKGHSHVYWYRQLPEEGLKFMVYLQKENIIDESGMPKERFSAEFPKEGPSILRIQQVVRGDSAAYFCASSGVNSGPYNEQFFGPGTRLTVL.

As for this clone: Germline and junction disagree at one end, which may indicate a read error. CDR3 nucleotide sequence: TGTGCCATCAGCTCAACTGGAGGGACTAGCGGGGCGAAAACCGGGGAGCTGTTTTTT. It encodes CAISSTGGTSGAKTGELFF. The rearrangement joins TRBV10-3 to TRBJ2-2; 13 bases match TRBD2. The germline V gene has CDR1 ENHRY and CDR2 SYGVKD. The CDR3 runs 19 residues.

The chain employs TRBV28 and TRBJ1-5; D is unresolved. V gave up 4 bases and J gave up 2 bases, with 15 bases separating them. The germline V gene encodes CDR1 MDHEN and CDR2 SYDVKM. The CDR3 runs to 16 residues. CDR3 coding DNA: TGTGCCAGCAGTTCCCCAGGCCATGGGCGCAATCAGCCCCAGCATTTT. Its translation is CASSSPGHGRNQPQHF.

CDR3 residues: CATSAGGQGLAGNTIYF. CDR3 coding DNA: TGTGCCACCAGTGCCGGGGGACAGGGTTTGGCTGGAAACACCATATATTTT. This chain joins TRBV24-1 and TRBJ1-3; TRBD1 matches 9 bases. This CDR3 has 17 amino acids. V lost 5 bases, J lost 2 bases, and 9 bases stayed unmatched. Germline CDR1 and CDR2: KGHDR and SFDVKD.

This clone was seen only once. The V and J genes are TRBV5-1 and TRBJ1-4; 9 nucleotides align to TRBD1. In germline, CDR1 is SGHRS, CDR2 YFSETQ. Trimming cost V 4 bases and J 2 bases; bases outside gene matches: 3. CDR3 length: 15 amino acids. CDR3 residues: CASSLGTGTNEKLFF. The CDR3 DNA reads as TGCGCCAGCAGCCTAGGGACAGGGACTAATGAAAAACTGTTTTTT.